The 6 T cell receptor beta chains presented below share a single source sample, sequenced in a study of T cell responses to AZD1222 COVID-19 vaccine. The assay was immunoSEQ multiplex PCR, and TCRdb's table has in-frame clones only and misses some. The sample lists 140,000 or so clones; 90% to 95% were seen once. The specimen was peripheral blood, collected 28 days after the second AZD1222 dose. Receptors originate from an adult who received the AZD1222 COVID-19 vaccine.

The DNA for the CDR3 is TGTGCCAGCAGCTCCCGGGACAGGTTTTACGAGCAGTACTTC. The encoded protein is CASSSRDRFYEQYF. The rearrangement joins TRBV7-9 to TRBJ2-7; 8 nucleotides align to TRBD1. The CDR3 covers 14 residues. Trimming took 4 bases from V and 4 from J; bases not matched to a gene: 6. Per the germline V gene, CDR1 is SEHNR and CDR2 is FQNEAQ (reference sequence). The full variable domain, rest sourced from reference TRBV7-9 and TRBJ2-7, is DTGVSQNPRHKITKRGQNVTFRCDPISEHNRLYWYRQTLGQGPEFLTYFQNEAQLEKSRLLSDRFSAERPKGSFSTLEIQRTEQGDSAMYLCASSSRDRFYEQYFGPGTRLTVT.

This rearrangement joins TRBV4-3 to TRBJ2-1; D gene ambiguous. V lost 0 bases and J 9 bases, leaving 12 bases between the germline ends. Looked up from germline, CDR1 is LGHNA and CDR2 is YSLEER. The CDR3 sequence is 14 residues long. The CDR3: CASSQDLGPPEQFF. In nucleotides, the CDR3 is TGCGCCAGCAGCCAAGATCTCGGGCCCCCTGAGCAGTTCTTC.

This clone was seen once. J is TRBJ2-3 and V is TRBV5-1; D is ambiguous. V shed 7 bases and J shed 3 bases, with 9 bases lying between them. Germline V gives CDR1 SGHRS, CDR2 YFSETQ. This CDR3 has 12 residues. CDR3 sequence (DNA): TGCGCCAGCGGCTCGTTAACAGATACGCAGTATTTT. Protein product: CASGSLTDTQYF.

This clone came up once. The chain has TRBV5-1 and TRBJ1-6; D perhaps matches TRBD1 (5 bases). CDR1 and CDR2 from the germline V gene are SGHRS and YFSETQ. Deletions cut 3 bases from V and 0 bases from J, with 10 bases between. This CDR3 has 16 amino acids. CDR3 coding DNA: TGCGCCAGCAGCTGGGACTCTAACTCCTATAATTCACCCCTCCACTTT. The encoded protein is CASSWDSNSYNSPLHF.

V is TRBV20-1 and J is TRBJ2-7; 10 nucleotides line up with TRBD2. V shed 3 bases, J shed 9 bases, and the junction held 8 bases outside the gene matches. Germline CDR1 reads DFQATT; CDR2 reads SNEGSKA (reference sequence). There are 13 residues in the CDR3. This chain's CDR3 is CSASLAGAHVQYF. CDR3 bases: TGCAGTGCTAGTCTAGCGGGAGCTCATGTGCAGTACTTC.

DNA for the CDR3: TGTGCCAGCAGCCCCCGACAGGTTCTTACCTACGAGCAGTACTTC. Translating gives CASSPRQVLTYEQYF. This chain joins TRBV7-2 and TRBJ2-7; tentatively, D is TRBD1 (6 bases). The CDR3 sequence is 15 residues long. Germline V gene sequence: CDR1 SGHTA, CDR2 FQGNSA. Trimming removed 5 bases from V and 2 bases from J, with 16 bases in between.